This TCR beta chain was observed in a study of graft-versus-host responses after intestinal transplantation. Overall study: Induction using anti-thymocyte globulin, followed by tacrolimus and steroids for roughly 3 years, was given to all recipients. Study-wide results and caveats: Allograft graft-versus-host to host-versus-graft clonal ratios ran high in patients with graft-donor T cell macrochimerism. After transplant, early declines in HvG clones were associated with peak levels of circulating GvH clones.

About this clone itself: Antigen unknown.

The table came from immunoSEQ multiplex PCR; TCRdb's copy has only in-frame clones and leaves some out. The sample yields approximately 89,000 clones, roughly nine tenths seen once. Germline lookup yields CDR1 GTSNPN and CDR2 SVGIG (reference sequence). This CDR3 region has 14 residues. V gave up 3 bases and J gave up 7 bases; unmatched junction bases: 5. The chain links TRBV30 to TRBJ1-4; 10 bases line up with TRBD1. This sample comprised unstimulated CD4+ T cells sorted from spleen or lymph node cells, obtained before intestinal transplant. The sequence was collected from a human donor who received an intestinal transplant. The CDR3, as DNA: TGTGCCTGGAGCGGACAGGGGGTGGCTGAAAAACTGTTTTTT. This sequence encodes CAWSGQGVAEKLFF.